This paragraph covers one T cell receptor (beta chain) sequence. Its matching antigen is unknown. CDR3 regions were amplified by Arm-PCR using iRepertoire HTBI primers to build TCR beta libraries. TCRdb independently ran MiXCR on the multiplex PCR reads; one entry per CDR3 protein. The sample yields about 660,000 distinct CDR3 sequences, approximately 31% seen once. The source of the sample is a study of regulatory T cells in long-lasting Graves disease. Regarding time point: persistent/refractory GD, antithyroid drugs over 5 years with positive TRAb. RNA extracted from PBMCs served as the sequencing template. From an endocrinology department in Xi'an, China, came the patients. Notes on the study in general: Clonotypes that were public and shared totalled 2,500 to 3,500 in persistent patients versus approximately 970 in new patients. Persistent disease was characterized by preferential usage of TRBV28, TRBJ1-2 and TRBJ2-5.

Trimming cost V 1 base and J 0 bases, with 18 bases left between them. This CDR3 has 18 residues. The sequence derives from a female donor with Graves disease. The starting material was peripheral blood mononuclear cells (PBMCs), obtained when the disease was refractory, from a patient treated with antithyroid drugs. This chain links TRBV12-3 or TRBV12-4 with TRBJ1-1; maybe TRBD1 (6 bases). The CDR3 sequence: CASSLEFTGGGMNTEAFF. The DNA of the CDR3 is TGTGCCAGCAGTTTAGAATTTACGGGGGGCGGCATGAACACTGAAGCTTTCTTT.